This TCR beta chain was sequenced in a study of T cell responses to AZD1222 COVID-19 vaccine. Study-level results: Possibly, clonal diversity was underestimated; donors were largely white British and included more females. Spike-specific TCR breadth and depth both grew after two AZD1222 doses.

The V and J ends lost 10 bases and 7 bases respectively, with 13 bases between them. The germline gives CDR1 LNHDA, CDR2 SQIVND (reference sequence). The CDR3 has 11 residues. TCRdb's copy holds only in-frame clones and misses some; the assay was immunoSEQ multiplex PCR. In the table there are almost 95,000 clones, about 85% of which are singletons. Worth noting for this clone: The target antigen is unknown.

The chain links TRBV19 to TRBJ1-1, with D possibly matching TRBD1 (6 bases). The specimen comprised peripheral blood, sampled 28 days after the second AZD1222 dose. This receptor was identified in an adult who received the AZD1222 COVID-19 vaccine. This CDR3 is CAIQEGVEAFF. The CDR3 bases are TGTGCCATTCAGGAGGGGGTTGAAGCTTTCTTT.